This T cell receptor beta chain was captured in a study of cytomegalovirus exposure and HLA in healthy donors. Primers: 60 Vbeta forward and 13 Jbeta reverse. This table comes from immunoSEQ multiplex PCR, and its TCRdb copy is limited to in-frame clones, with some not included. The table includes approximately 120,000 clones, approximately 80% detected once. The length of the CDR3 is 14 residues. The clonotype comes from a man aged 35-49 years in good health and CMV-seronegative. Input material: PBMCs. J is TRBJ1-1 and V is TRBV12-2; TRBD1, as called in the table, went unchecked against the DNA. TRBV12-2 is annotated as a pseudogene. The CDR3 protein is CASRVRQMNTEAFF. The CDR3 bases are TGTGCAAGTCGCGTAAGACAGATGAACACTGAAGCTTTCTTT.